These T cell receptor beta chains were read from a single sample in a study of CD8+ T cells in alopecia areata. Generated by immunoSEQ multiplex PCR, the TCRdb table keeps only in-frame clones and is missing some. The sample contains over 90,000 clones, over 75% of which appear only once. The input for sequencing was CD8+ T cells sorted from blood, taken at approximately week 30, from a patient treated with tofacitinib. The receptors come from a human donor with alopecia areata. Both conserved end residues are part of each CDR3. Each record gives: V gene, CDR3 length, J gene, CDR3 protein.

V: TRBV9; length: 13; J: TRBJ1-5; CDR3: CASSVDGNQPQHF
V: TRBV5-1; length: 14; J: TRBJ2-7; CDR3: CASSLDGGYNEQYF
V: TRBV5-1; length: 15; J: TRBJ2-3; CDR3: CASSPRNFYTDTQYF
V: TRBV5-1; length: 14; J: TRBJ2-3; CDR3: CASSLGQGGDTQYF
V: TRBV7-6; length: 15; J: TRBJ2-3; CDR3: CASVPEPVSTDTQYF
V: TRBV7-9; length: 15; J: TRBJ2-1; CDR3: CASSSATWTYNEQFF
V: TRBV28; length: 14; J: TRBJ2-7; CDR3: CASSLDTSLYEQYF
V: TRBV4-1; length: 13; J: TRBJ2-7; CDR3: CASSRELGYEQYF
V: TRBV28; length: 15; J: TRBJ2-7; CDR3: CASSLVRTGDYEQYF
V: TRBV4-2; length: 17; J: TRBJ2-1; CDR3: CASSQEPTGGSYNEQFF
V: TRBV7-3; length: 15; J: TRBJ1-2; CDR3: CASSPTPNGNYGYTF
V: TRBV6-6; length: 16; J: TRBJ2-3; CDR3: CASSYTRTGSTDTQYF
V: TRBV6-5; length: 14; J: TRBJ2-7; CDR3: CASSYTGASYEQYF
V: TRBV7-9; length: 11; J: TRBJ2-5; CDR3: CASSLVATQYF
V: TRBV2; length: 12; J: TRBJ2-7; CDR3: CASSEVVYEQYF
V: TRBV11-2; length: 15; J: TRBJ2-1; CDR3: CASSLDGGAGNEQFF
V: TRBV4-1; length: 14; J: TRBJ2-1; CDR3: CASSQAGSYNEQFF
V: TRBV11-2; length: 19; J: TRBJ2-7; CDR3: CASSTWDRGPESSPYEQYF
V: TRBV7-9; length: 14; J: TRBJ1-4; CDR3: CASSFPTAREKLFF
V: TRBV2; length: 11; J: TRBJ1-2; CDR3: CASDPGYGYTF
V: TRBV11-2; length: 12; J: TRBJ2-7; CDR3: CASSLETIEQYF
V: TRBV29-1; length: 17; J: TRBJ2-3; CDR3: CSVEAPPGTLNADTQYF
V: TRBV27; length: 15; J: TRBJ2-7; CDR3: CASSLRGQRAYEQYF
V: TRBV6-5; length: 14; J: TRBJ2-7; CDR3: CASSYGKGGYEQYF
V: TRBV19; length: 13; J: TRBJ2-2; CDR3: CASSQGNTGELFF
V: TRBV7-3; length: 16; J: TRBJ1-6; CDR3: CASSLLRGQDNSPLHF
V: TRBV9; length: 12; J: TRBJ1-2; CDR3: CASSAGAYGYTF
V: TRBV2; length: 14; J: TRBJ1-1; CDR3: CASSDGSLSGEAFF
V: TRBV5-6; length: 16; J: TRBJ2-2; CDR3: CASVGFRETNTGELFF
V: TRBV7-9; length: 15; J: TRBJ2-2; CDR3: CASSPQEGITGELFF
V: TRBV5-6; length: 15; J: TRBJ2-7; CDR3: CASSLGQPSSYEQYF
V: TRBV7-6; length: 18; J: TRBJ2-3; CDR3: CASSLAVPSGDWGNTQYF
V: TRBV15; length: 14; J: TRBJ2-1; CDR3: CATSRAGIRNEQFF
V: TRBV4-1; length: 18; J: TRBJ2-1; CDR3: CASSQAIPPGLGYNEQFF
V: TRBV10-1; length: 14; J: TRBJ2-7; CDR3: CASSKDPSSYEQYF
V: TRBV29-1; length: 14; J: TRBJ1-4; CDR3: CSVRAGGFDEKLFF
V: TRBV4-1; length: 16; J: TRBJ2-3; CDR3: CASSRAAQGGTDTQYF
V: TRBV5-4; length: 14; J: TRBJ2-7; CDR3: CASSLVQGSGEQYF
V: TRBV19; length: 16; J: TRBJ2-7; CDR3: CASSIDRRETSYEQYF
V: TRBV27; length: 14; J: TRBJ1-5; CDR3: CASSLWGGNQPQHF
V: TRBV7-3; length: 16; J: TRBJ2-3; CDR3: CASSSGLAETTDTQYF
V: TRBV5-6; length: 16; J: TRBJ2-7; CDR3: CASSLGVRGAAYEQYF
V: TRBV7-8; length: 17; J: TRBJ2-1; CDR3: CASSLYRVSVVGNEQFF
V: TRBV6-6; length: 16; J: TRBJ2-3; CDR3: CASSPLSRESTDTQYF